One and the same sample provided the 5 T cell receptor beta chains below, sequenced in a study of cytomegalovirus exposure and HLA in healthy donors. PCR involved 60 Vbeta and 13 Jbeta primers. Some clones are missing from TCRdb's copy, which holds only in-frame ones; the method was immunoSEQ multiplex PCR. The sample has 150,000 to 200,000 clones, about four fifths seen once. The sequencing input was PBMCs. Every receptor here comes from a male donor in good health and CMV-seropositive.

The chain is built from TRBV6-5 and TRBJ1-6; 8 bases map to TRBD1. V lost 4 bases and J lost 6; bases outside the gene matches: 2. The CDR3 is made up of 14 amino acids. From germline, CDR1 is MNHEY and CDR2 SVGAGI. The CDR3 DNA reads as TGTGCCAGCAGTTGGGACAGGACTAATTCACCCCTCCACTTT. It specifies CASSWDRTNSPLHF.

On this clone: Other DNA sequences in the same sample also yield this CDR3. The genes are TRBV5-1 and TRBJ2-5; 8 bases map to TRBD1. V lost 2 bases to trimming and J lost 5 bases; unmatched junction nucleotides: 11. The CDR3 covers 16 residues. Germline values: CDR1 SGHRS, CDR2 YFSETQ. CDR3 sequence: CASSFSGTGYEETQYF. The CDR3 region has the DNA TGCGCCAGCAGCTTTTCAGGGACAGGTTATGAGGAGACCCAGTACTTC. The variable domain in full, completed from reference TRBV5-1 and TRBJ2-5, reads KAGVTQTPRYLIKTRGQQVTLSCSPISGHRSVSWYQQTPGQGLQFLFEYFSETQRNKGNFPGRFSGRQFSNSRSEMNVSTLELGDSALYLCASSFSGTGYEETQYFGPGTRLLVL.

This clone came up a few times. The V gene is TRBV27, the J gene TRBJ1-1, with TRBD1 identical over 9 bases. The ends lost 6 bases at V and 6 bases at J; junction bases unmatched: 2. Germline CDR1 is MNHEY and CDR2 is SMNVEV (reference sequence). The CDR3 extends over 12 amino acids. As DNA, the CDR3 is TGTGCCAGCAGCCGGGACAGGGCTGAAGCTTTCTTT. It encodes CASSRDRAEAFF.

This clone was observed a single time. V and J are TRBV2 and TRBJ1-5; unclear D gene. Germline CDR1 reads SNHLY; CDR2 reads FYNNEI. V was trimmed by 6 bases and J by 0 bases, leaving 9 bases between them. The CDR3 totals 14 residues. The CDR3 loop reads CASRGGNSNQPQHF. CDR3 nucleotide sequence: TGTGCCAGCAGAGGCGGAAATAGCAATCAGCCCCAGCATTTT.

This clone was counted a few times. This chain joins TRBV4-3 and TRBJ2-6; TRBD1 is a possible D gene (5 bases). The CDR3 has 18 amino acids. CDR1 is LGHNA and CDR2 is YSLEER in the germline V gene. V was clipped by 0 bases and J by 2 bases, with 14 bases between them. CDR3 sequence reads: CASSQDLGRVTGANVLTF. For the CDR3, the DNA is TGCGCCAGCAGCCAAGATCTAGGCAGGGTGACTGGGGCCAACGTCCTGACTTTC.